One TCR beta chain is described in this entry. Its antigen remains undetermined. It has no much larger one-base neighbor in the sample; base qualities were not kept. This sample is part of a study of identical twins (dated by TCRdb to about 2016). The study in broad terms: The study deep-sequenced TCR alpha and beta repertoires from monozygotic twins, unrelated adults of various ages and cord blood to test whether fetal clonotypes persist. Replicate twin experiments were performed at different times using different library preparation protocols to rule out contamination. What the research found in general, with its limitations: Compared with coincidental sharing between unrelated individuals, out-of-frame TCR alpha sequences shared between twins had an excess of sequences with low generation probability. In monozygotic twins, out-of-frame TCR alpha sharing was systematically underestimated by recombination models, although the models agreed with sharing between unrelated individuals. Fewer insertions were carried by abundant cord blood beta clonotypes; a weaker similar trend was observed in young adult naive repertoires, while no such trend was observed in memory repertoires. Zero-insertion analyses could be partly confounded by invariant T cells such as MAIT and iNKT, although diverse VJ usage argued against such confounding for most clonotypes. Conclusions relied on cross-sectional statistical analysis, since the same donors could not be followed over many years. Excess twin sharing in beta out-of-frame sequences was weaker because fewer shared sequences lowered the signal-to-noise ratio.

CDR1 and CDR2 are read off the germline V gene as SGHDN and FVKESK. V and J lose 0 bases and 0 bases, and a span of 11 bases separates them. Spanning cysteine to phenylalanine, the CDR3 consists of 16 amino acids. The kept DNA is CDR3 alone, 48 bases in frame from the first base. Every donor was a healthy Caucasian. To prepare the library, 5' RACE was applied. The sequencer listed for this sample is Illumina HiSeq 2000. A universal primer binding site was introduced by template switching, and a unique molecular identifier was present in the final cDNA, enabling accurate counting of TCR cDNA molecules. Specific primers in the conserved constant-segment region were used to synthesize first-strand cDNA for TCR alpha and beta chains. To control for contamination, each cDNA library was double barcoded with a SMART-Mk sample barcode plus Illumina barcodes. TruSeq adapter sequences, together with Illumina sample barcodes, were added in two successive PCR steps. The TCR alpha and beta cDNA libraries were sequenced on the Illumina HiSeq platform using custom primers. Per the original workflow: Unique molecular identifiers were extracted from raw reads with MiGEC, and CDR3 positions were determined with MiXCR. Recombination models were inferred per individual with the repgenHMM and IGoR tools using an EM algorithm. Shared clonotypes were analyzed with the tcR package in R, and sharing was normalized by the product of cloneset sizes. To study raw recombination without the effects of thymic and clonal selection, out-of-frame nonproductive sequences were analyzed. In-frame beta chains were kept once TCRdb had trimmed the public reads at Q25 with fastp and called clones with MiXCR. Each CDR3 protein gets just one entry, which takes the most common genes and DNA from the rows behind it. TCRdb's processing, not the study's, gives the V and J calls here. This sample gives around 1.7 million distinct CDR3 sequences in total; about 31% of them show up just once. The ten largest clonotypes hold under 0.35% of the sample.

This receptor was obtained from a newborn girl in good health. The sequencing sample was made of cord blood. The chain joins TRBV14 to TRBJ1-1, and the D gene may be TRBD1, 5 bases matching. The DNA is TGTGCCAGCAGCCAAGACGGGGCCAGGATGAACACTGAAGCTTTCTTT. Its product reads: CASSQDGARMNTEAFF. The entire variable domain, with the stretches around the CDR3 drawn from the reference TRBV14 and TRBJ1-1 proteins, is EAGVTQFPSHSVIEKGQTVTLRCDPISGHDNLYWYRRVMGKEIKFLLHFVKESKQDESGMPNNRFLAERTGGTYSTLKVQPAELEDSGVYFCASSQDGARMNTEAFFGQGTRLTVV.